The 4 T cell receptor beta chains below were found in one sample sequenced in a study of CD8 T cells in ankylosing spondylitis. Overall study findings and caveats: Made up of eight highly homologous variants, a TCR beta motif appeared characteristic of ankylosing spondylitis blood.

TCRdb processed the 5' RACE reads anew with MiXCR; each CDR3 protein has one entry. The sample includes about 220,000 distinct CDR3 sequences, about 7% of them seen just once. What these receptors recognize is not known. Material: blood, either unsorted or a sorted T cell fraction (not recorded which). These receptors were collected from a male donor with ankylosing spondylitis.

This clonotype has only a few counts. The chain carries TRBV30 and TRBJ1-5; the D gene is possibly TRBD1 (5 bases). Trimming stripped 2 bases from V and 2 bases from J, with 10 bases between. The CDR3 totals 14 residues. Germline V lookup: CDR1 GTSNPN, CDR2 SVGIG (reference sequence). CDR3 loop: CAWSWGVGNQPQHF. The CDR3 DNA follows: TGTGCCTGGAGTTGGGGGGTGGGCAATCAGCCCCAGCATTTT.

This clonotype showed up many times. The chain has TRBV4-3 and TRBJ2-2; 11 bases line up with TRBD1. Germline lookup yields CDR1 LGHNA and CDR2 YSLEER. The CDR3 has 15 residues. The trim removed 5 bases at V and 5 bases at J, leaving 4 bases unmatched. In DNA, the CDR3 is TGCGCCAGCAGCTACGGGACAGGGGGGACCGGGGAGCTGTTTTTT. It codes for CASSYGTGGTGELFF.

The chain employs TRBV27 and TRBJ2-2; 12 positions match TRBD2. Trimming removed 4 bases from V and 8 bases from J; junction bases left unmatched: 5. Looked up from germline, CDR1 is MNHEY and CDR2 is SMNVEV (reference sequence). There are 15 residues in the CDR3. The CDR3 bases are TGTGCCAGCAGTTGGGCTAGCGGGAGGGCAGGGGAGCTGTTTTTT. This translates into CASSWASGRAGELFF.

In this sample, this clonotype turned up many times. The gene calls are TRBV6-2 or TRBV6-3 and TRBJ2-1, with D perhaps given as TRBD1 or TRBD2 (5 bases each). V lost 0 bases and J lost 4, with 25 bases in between. The CDR3 contains 20 residues. CDR1 and CDR2 (germline): MNHEY, SVGEGT. The CDR3 loop reads CASSYSRAAGQGTTYNEQFF. The DNA of the CDR3 is TGTGCCAGCAGTTACTCGAGGGCGGCCGGCCAGGGCACAACTTACAATGAGCAGTTCTTC.